The text below deals with one TCR beta chain. The CDR3 consists of 15 residues. The V end lost 2 bases, the J end lost 5 bases, and 15 bases lay between the germline ends. Germline values: CDR1 SGHTA, CDR2 FQGNSA. These data come from a study of blood T cell repertoires in COVID-19. The assay was immunoSEQ multiplex PCR, and TCRdb's table has in-frame clones only and misses some. This sample has fewer than 350,000 clones, with around 87% found just once. The source is a woman aged 45-60 years who had recovered from COVID-19. Sequencing was done on a sample of peripheral blood. The rearrangement uses TRBV7-2 and TRBJ1-2; TRBD1 might be the D (5 bases). This CDR3 reads CASSLSSGDSYGYTF. CDR3 DNA sequence: TGTGCCAGCAGCTTATCGTCGGGGGACTCGTATGGCTACACCTTC.